The 23 T cell receptor beta chains given below trace back to one sample, sequenced in a study of T cell responses to AZD1222 COVID-19 vaccine. Assay used: immunoSEQ multiplex PCR; TCRdb lists only in-frame clones, some missing. The sample has around 150,000 clones; about nine tenths are singletons. The specimen comprised peripheral blood, sampled 28 days after the second AZD1222 dose. The receptors here all came from an adult who received the AZD1222 COVID-19 vaccine.

The rearrangement uses TRBV19 and TRBJ1-5, with a tentative D call TRBD1 (5 bases). The CDR3 runs to 14 residues. Trimming took off 7 bases at V and 2 bases at J, with 12 bases between the two ends. Germline loops: CDR1 LNHDA, CDR2 SQIVND (reference sequence). The CDR3 bases are TGTGCCAGTACTTTGGAGACAGGCAATCAGCCCCAGCATTTT. This gives the protein CASTLETGNQPQHF.

CDR3 in amino acids: CASSEAWKREGEETQYF. The CDR3 region has the DNA TGTGCCAGCAGTGAAGCGTGGAAGCGGGAGGGCGAGGAGACCCAGTACTTC. V is TRBV2 and J is TRBJ2-5, with 10 bases fitting TRBD2. Germline V gene sequence: CDR1 SNHLY, CDR2 FYNNEI. The CDR3 extends over 17 amino acids. Trimming cost V 0 bases and J 5 bases; bases outside gene matches: 9.

This clone was detected only once. In DNA form, the CDR3 reads TGTGCCAGCAGAGCCGGGACTACGAACACCGGGGAGCTGTTTTTT. Translating it yields CASRAGTTNTGELFF. The chain combines TRBV6-5 with TRBJ2-2, with 7 positions matching TRBD2. The CDR3 has 15 residues. CDR1 is MNHEY and CDR2 is SVGAGI in the germline V gene. V lost 6 bases and J lost 0; bases outside the gene matches: 4.

This rearrangement joins TRBV30 to TRBJ1-1; perhaps TRBD1 as D (5 bases). The V gene's germline CDR1 is GTSNPN and CDR2 SVGIG (reference sequence). This CDR3 has 13 residues. Between the trimmed V and J ends, which lost 2 bases and 3 bases, there was a span of 10 bases. The CDR3 coding sequence is TGTGCCTGGAGTCGGGGCGGGGACACTGAAGCTTTCTTT. Its protein product is CAWSRGGDTEAFF.

This rearrangement joins TRBV3-1 (or the pseudogene TRBV3-2) to TRBJ1-2; D not certain. Trimming left V 4 bases short and J 7 bases short, with 13 bases between. Germline V gene sequence: CDR1 LGHDT, CDR2 YNNKEL (reference sequence). The CDR3 loop spans 13 amino acids. The CDR3 sequence: CASSPPGIGGYTF. The CDR3 DNA is TGTGCCAGCAGCCCGCCCGGCATCGGTGGCTACACCTTC.

This sequence joins TRBV18 and TRBJ2-3; 7 bases match TRBD2. There are 16 residues in the CDR3. The V segment lost 6 bases and the J segment 4 bases; nucleotides outside the gene matches: 13. The V gene's germline CDR1 is KGHSH and CDR2 LQKENI. The DNA of the CDR3 is TGTGCCAGCTCTCCGGTGGGAGGGCCCTCCGCAGATACGCAGTATTTT. It translates to CASSPVGGPSADTQYF.

V is TRBV30 and J is TRBJ2-1; TRBD2 agrees at 7 bases. V trimming: 1 base; J trimming: 10 bases; junction bases outside the gene matches: 7. This CDR3 spans 13 amino acids. Germline V gene sequence: CDR1 GTSNPN, CDR2 SVGIG (reference sequence). The CDR3 loop reads CAWSGLAAGEQFF. The CDR3 DNA sequence: TGTGCCTGGAGTGGGCTAGCGGCCGGAGAGCAGTTCTTC. The variable domain in full, completed from reference TRBV30 and TRBJ2-1, reads SQTIHQWPATLVQPVGSPLSLECTVEGTSNPNLYWYRQAAGRGLQLLFYSVGIGQISSEVPQNLSASRPQDRQFILSSKKLLLSDSGFYLCAWSGLAAGEQFFGPGTRLTVL.

This chain uses TRBV3-1 (or the pseudogene TRBV3-2) with TRBJ1-2; the match to TRBD1 covers 9 bases. The germline gives CDR1 LGHDT, CDR2 YNNKEL (reference sequence). The CDR3 loop spans 15 amino acids. The trim removed 1 base at V and 7 bases at J, leaving 7 bases unmatched. The DNA for the CDR3 is TGTGCCAGCAGCCAAGCCGGGACAGGGTCCTCTGGCTACACCTTC. It yields the protein CASSQAGTGSSGYTF.

This rearrangement joins TRBV18 to TRBJ1-6; weak D call: TRBD1 (6 bases). The CDR3 extends over 17 amino acids. Trimming cost V 4 bases and J 2 bases, with 15 bases left between them. Germline V CDR1 and CDR2: KGHSH, LQKENI. The CDR3: CASSQSQGWPYNSPLHF. The CDR3 bases are TGTGCCAGCTCACAATCCCAGGGGTGGCCCTATAATTCACCCCTCCACTTT.

The V call is TRBV11-2, the J call TRBJ2-7; D possibly corresponds to TRBD2 (6 bases). Germline V gene data show CDR1 as SGHAT and CDR2 as FQNNGV. This CDR3 has 15 amino acids. The V end was cut by 4 bases, the J end by 2 bases, with 15 bases between. CDR3 coding DNA: TGTGCCAGCAGCTGGACGACAGCGGGTACCTACGAGCAGTACTTC. Protein product: CASSWTTAGTYEQYF.

This chain joins TRBV2 and TRBJ2-2; D is perhaps TRBD2 (5 bases). The CDR3 is 14 amino acids. V lost 7 bases to trimming and J lost 1 base, with 10 bases between them. Per the germline V gene, CDR1 is SNHLY and CDR2 is FYNNEI. Here the CDR3 DNA reads TGTGCCAGCATGGCTAGCATGAACACCGGGGAGCTGTTTTTT. Translated: CASMASMNTGELFF.

The V call is TRBV5-1, the J call TRBJ2-2; TRBD2 is a possible D gene (6 bases). The germline V gene encodes CDR1 SGHRS and CDR2 YFSETQ. The ends were cut back, 7 bases at V and 0 bases at J, with 10 bases in the middle. This CDR3 contains 14 residues. The CDR3: CASSGTANTGELFF. The CDR3 DNA sequence: TGCGCCAGCTCCGGGACTGCGAACACCGGGGAGCTGTTTTTT.

The chain employs TRBV18 and TRBJ1-1, with D unclear. Germline V gene data show CDR1 as KGHSH and CDR2 as LQKENI. The CDR3 has 16 residues. V gave up 2 bases and J gave up 1 base, with 14 bases separating them. CDR3 coding DNA: TGTGCCAGCTCACCATATCTGGCAGTTCGGAACACTGAAGCTTTCTTT. Translating gives CASSPYLAVRNTEAFF.

The gene calls are TRBV7-9 and TRBJ1-4, with 7 bases fitting TRBD1. The germline gives CDR1 SEHNR, CDR2 FQNEAQ (reference sequence). Trimming took 0 bases from V and 6 from J; bases not matched to a gene: 7. CDR3 length: 16 amino acids. The CDR3 region has the DNA TGTGCCAGCAGCTTAGCCCCGGTAGGGGGCGATGAAAAACTGTTTTTT. As protein: CASSLAPVGGDEKLFF.

The V call is TRBV5-6, the J call TRBJ2-1; unclear D gene. The CDR3 contains 13 residues. Trimming removed 4 bases from V and 6 bases from J, with 11 bases in between. Germline assignment: CDR1 SGHDT and CDR2 YYEEEE. This CDR3 reads CASSPGHSNEQFF. The CDR3, as DNA: TGTGCCAGCAGCCCCGGCCATAGCAATGAGCAGTTCTTC.

The sample holds one count of this clone. The CDR3 here is CASSPSGTGGSNQPQHF. CDR3 DNA: TGTGCCAGCTCACCCTCCGGGACAGGGGGCAGCAATCAGCCCCAGCATTTT. The gene calls are TRBV18 and TRBJ1-5; 12 bases agree with TRBD1. This CDR3 comprises 17 residues. CDR1 and CDR2 (germline): KGHSH, LQKENI. V gave up 3 bases and J gave up 1 base; unmatched junction bases: 4.

The chain carries TRBV5-1 and TRBJ2-1; 11 nucleotides match TRBD2. Unmatched junction bases numbered 10, after V lost 4 bases and J lost 1 base. Germline-derived CDR1 and CDR2 are SGHRS and YFSETQ. The CDR3 sequence is 18 residues long. CDR3 in DNA: TGCGCCAGCAGCCAAGGGACTAGCGGACTGCTTTCCTACAATGAGCAGTTCTTC. Translation: CASSQGTSGLLSYNEQFF.

The chain links TRBV11-2 to TRBJ1-6; a possible D gene is TRBD1 (5 bases). Trimming cost V 6 bases and J 14 bases, with 20 bases left between them. The germline CDR1 and CDR2 sequences are SGHAT and FQNNGV. The CDR3 runs to 14 residues. DNA of the CDR3: TGTGCCAGCAGTTCCGTACAGGCCAGCTCGGCCCTCCACTTT. As protein: CASSSVQASSALHF. The whole variable domain, remainder taken from reference TRBV11-2 and TRBJ1-6, is EAGVAQSPRYKIIEKRQSVAFWCNPISGHATLYWYQQILGQGPKLLIQFQNNGVVDDSQLPKDRFSAERLKGVDSTLKIQPAKLEDSAVYLCASSSVQASSALHFGNGTRLTVT.

This clone was observed a few times. The rearrangement joins TRBV10-2 to TRBJ1-1; D is ambiguous. This CDR3 has 12 amino acids. With 2 bases removed from V and 4 bases from J, the gap between germline ends came to 5 bases. CDR1 WSHSY and CDR2 SAAADI come from the germline V gene. The CDR3 DNA sequence: TGCGCCAGCAGTGAGAGAGGCACTGAAGCTTTCTTT. Amino acid sequence: CASSERGTEAFF.

The gene calls are TRBV19 and TRBJ2-7; D may be TRBD1 (6 bases). The CDR3 length is 15 residues. V was trimmed by 6 bases and J by 3 bases, leaving 18 bases between them. Germline V gene lookup returns CDR1 LNHDA and CDR2 SQIVND (reference sequence). In nucleotides, the CDR3 is TGTGCCAGTAGCCAGCCCCAGGGGACCCTCTACGAGCAGTACTTC. This translates into CASSQPQGTLYEQYF.

This chain joins TRBV25-1 and TRBJ1-2; 7 bases line up with TRBD1. The CDR3 length is 14 residues. CDR1 and CDR2 (germline): MGHDK, SYGVNS. V gave up 3 bases and J gave up 9 bases; unmatched junction bases: 10. DNA for the CDR3: TGTGCCAGCAGTGACGTACAGGGGCTTAGGAGCTACACCTTC. Translated: CASSDVQGLRSYTF.

The chain uses TRBV5-6 and TRBJ2-5, with D possibly being TRBD1 (5 bases). The CDR3 totals 14 residues. Germline loops: CDR1 SGHDT, CDR2 YYEEEE. Between the trimmed V and J ends, which lost 0 bases and 1 base, there was a span of 7 bases. CDR3 DNA sequence: TGTGCCAGCAGCTTGGAAGGGGTCCAAGAGACCCAGTACTTC. This codes for CASSLEGVQETQYF.

V and J are TRBV20-1 and TRBJ1-2; D uncertain. The CDR3 extends over 15 amino acids. V was clipped by 3 bases and J by 2 bases, with 16 bases between them. Germline CDR1 DFQATT, CDR2 SNEGSKA (reference sequence). CDR3 protein: CSASGLSDENYGYTF. The CDR3 coding sequence is TGCAGTGCTAGTGGGCTCTCCGATGAGAACTATGGCTACACCTTC.